Presented here are 18 T cell receptor beta chains from one specimen sequenced in a study of Ad26.COV2.S vaccination and SARS-CoV-2 variants. Clones were sequenced by immunoSEQ multiplex PCR, and TCRdb holds only the in-frame ones, with some missing. Here the sample spans around 320,000 clones, roughly 86% being singletons. Sample treatment: some 20 received Ad26.COV2.S at low or high dose, single or two shots; about 5 received placebo; per-sample allocation not given. The samples date from day 63 after the first vaccine or placebo injection. Source: peripheral blood, taken in a trial of Ad26.COV2.S vaccine versus placebo. Receptors originate from a person between 18 and 65 years old who received the Ad26.COV2.S COVID-19 vaccine or a placebo.

Turning to this clone: The junction does not match germline at one end; this may be a read error. The gene calls are TRBV25-1 and TRBJ1-1, with D perhaps matching TRBD1 (5 bases). The CDR3 is 13 amino acids. Germline CDR1 reads MGHDK; CDR2 reads SYGVNS. In DNA form, the CDR3 reads TGTGCCAGCCGTGACAGATCCAACACTGAAGCTTTCTTT. It specifies CASRDRSNTEAFF.

The genes are TRBV18 and TRBJ2-3; D gene uncertain. V gave up 4 bases and J gave up 5 bases, with 22 bases separating them. This CDR3 is 17 amino acids long. Looked up from germline, CDR1 is KGHSH and CDR2 is LQKENI. In DNA form, the CDR3 reads TGTGCCAGCTCACAAATGACCGCGCAGGCTTTCGGAGATACGCAGTATTTT. Translation gives CASSQMTAQAFGDTQYF.

The chain links TRBV12-3 or TRBV12-4 to TRBJ1-5; D is ambiguous. V gave up 3 bases and J gave up 4 bases, with 7 bases separating them. CDR3 size: 13 residues. DNA of the CDR3: TGTGCCAGCAGTTTGGGGAGGAATCAGCCCCAGCATTTT. Residues: CASSLGRNQPQHF.

V is TRBV5-5 and J is TRBJ2-3; TRBD1 aligns across 9 bases. Losses at the gene ends were 7 bases for V and 1 base for J; bases not matched to a gene: 7. The CDR3 contains 15 residues. Germline CDR1 is SGHKS and CDR2 is YYEKEE (reference sequence). In DNA, the CDR3 is TGTGCCAGCGTACAGGGGGCGTCGGGCACAGATACGCAGTATTTT. Protein product: CASVQGASGTDTQYF.

The chain is built from TRBV4-3 and TRBJ1-1; TRBD1 is a possible D gene (6 bases). The V gene lost 4 bases and the J gene lost 2 bases, with 20 bases spanning the gap. The germline CDR1 and CDR2 sequences are LGHNA and YSLEER. The CDR3 is 17 residues long. CDR3 nucleotide sequence: TGCGCCAGCAGCCTTACCCTAGGGGGGGTTACCAACACTGAAGCTTTCTTT. Translation: CASSLTLGGVTNTEAFF.

A single count supports this clone. The chain links TRBV6-1 to TRBJ2-5; the D gene is possibly TRBD1 (6 bases). The CDR3 totals 14 residues. Germline assignment: CDR1 MNHNS and CDR2 SASEGT. V gave up 2 bases and J gave up 5 bases, with 12 bases separating them. CDR3 region: CASSERGSRETQYF. The DNA of the CDR3 is TGTGCCAGCAGTGAAAGGGGGAGTCGGGAGACCCAGTACTTC.

This chain uses TRBV14 with TRBJ2-5, with 7 bases aligning to TRBD2. In germline, CDR1 is SGHDN, CDR2 FVKESK. The CDR3 loop spans 12 amino acids. The V segment lost 6 bases and the J segment 5 bases; nucleotides outside the gene matches: 3. CDR3 residues: CASSSGGETQYF. In DNA, the CDR3 is TGTGCCAGCAGTTCCGGGGGGGAGACCCAGTACTTC. The full variable domain, in which reference TRBV14 and TRBJ2-5 provide the parts outside the CDR3, is EAGVTQFPSHSVIEKGQTVTLRCDPISGHDNLYWYRRVMGKEIKFLLHFVKESKQDESGMPNNRFLAERTGGTYSTLKVQPAELEDSGVYFCASSSGGETQYFGPGTRLLVL.

In the case of this clone: This same CDR3 is encoded by further DNA sequences in the sample. The J gene is TRBJ1-1, the V gene TRBV2; D is uncertain. V was clipped by 4 bases and J by 1 base, with 7 bases between them. The CDR3 is made up of 13 amino acids. Germline V gene lookup returns CDR1 SNHLY and CDR2 FYNNEI. The CDR3 spells CASSGEANTEAFF. CDR3 sequence (DNA): TGTGCCAGCAGTGGGGAAGCGAACACTGAAGCTTTCTTT.

The J gene is TRBJ2-2, the V gene TRBV5-1; D call uncertain. Germline-derived CDR1 and CDR2 are SGHRS and YFSETQ. Trimming removed 0 bases from V and 4 bases from J, with 10 bases in between. The CDR3 extends over 15 amino acids. CDR3 in amino acids: CASSLVTVGTGELFF. The CDR3 coding sequence is TGCGCCAGCAGCTTGGTAACAGTCGGCACCGGGGAGCTGTTTTTT.

In its sample, this clone was seen a few times. The rearrangement links TRBV19 to TRBJ2-2; D is unclear. The CDR3 is 16 amino acids. Germline V gene data show CDR1 as LNHDA and CDR2 as SQIVND (reference sequence). Trimming pared 3 bases from V and 1 base from J, leaving 12 bases between. The CDR3 nucleotides are TGTGCCAGTAGTATCGACTGGATTGGGAACACCGGGGAGCTGTTTTTT. This sequence encodes CASSIDWIGNTGELFF.

The chain joins TRBV4-1 to TRBJ1-2; perhaps TRBD1 as D (5 bases). Trimming removed 4 bases from V and 7 bases from J, with 25 bases in between. Germline V gives CDR1 MGHRA, CDR2 YSYEKL. The length of the CDR3 is 17 residues. CDR3 DNA sequence: TGCGCCAGCAGCCGGGTGACCCTGGCCAGGGTAATGAGTGGCTACACCTTC. Its protein product is CASSRVTLARVMSGYTF.

The CDR3 is CASSQGLRDRALSGNTIYF. CDR3 DNA: TGCGCCAGCAGCCAAGGACTCCGGGACAGGGCCCTCTCTGGAAACACCATATATTTT. This chain connects TRBV4-1 to TRBJ1-3; TRBD1 matches at 9 bases. The germline gives CDR1 MGHRA, CDR2 YSYEKL. After removal of 1 base from V and 0 bases from J, the junction contained 10 bases not matched to a gene. CDR3 size: 19 residues.

This clone was seen more than once but under ten times. The chain carries TRBV6-1 and TRBJ1-2, with a possible D match to TRBD1 (5 bases). Germline assignment: CDR1 MNHNS and CDR2 SASEGT. Trimming took off 8 bases at V and 1 base at J, with 11 bases between the two ends. The CDR3 runs to 13 residues. DNA for the CDR3: TGTGCCAGCCGGGACGGCCTTAACTATGGCTACACCTTC. Residues: CASRDGLNYGYTF.

The chain recombines TRBV6-2 or TRBV6-3 with TRBJ2-1; TRBD1 agrees at 9 bases. The CDR3 consists of 15 residues. Germline loops: CDR1 MNHEY, CDR2 SVGEGT. V shed 0 bases and J 7 bases; nucleotides not matched to a gene: 4. CDR3 protein: CASSYSRDRENEQFF. Here the CDR3 DNA reads TGTGCCAGCAGTTACTCGAGGGACAGGGAGAATGAGCAGTTCTTC.

The chain couples TRBV7-2 to TRBJ1-2; tentatively, D is TRBD1 (6 bases). Germline-derived CDR1 and CDR2 are SGHTA and FQGNSA. V lost 2 bases and J lost 6, with 10 bases in between. This CDR3 has 13 amino acids. The CDR3 bases are TGTGCCAGCAGCTTATGGCAGGGGAATGGCTACACCTTC. Its translation: CASSLWQGNGYTF.

Only one count was recorded for this clone. The chain carries TRBV9 and TRBJ1-1; 10 nucleotides align to TRBD1. This CDR3 region has 17 residues. The J segment lost 4 bases and the V segment lost 3 bases, leaving 12 bases of the junction unmatched. The V gene's germline CDR1 is SGDLS and CDR2 YYNGEE. The chain's CDR3 is CASSEGQGSVKSTEAFF. CDR3 in DNA: TGTGCCAGCAGCGAGGGACAGGGGTCGGTTAAGAGCACTGAAGCTTTCTTT.

The chain joins TRBV10-1 to TRBJ2-4, with a weak D call TRBD2 (5 bases). V dropped 7 bases and J dropped 7 bases, with 17 bases sitting between them. CDR3 length: 14 amino acids. Germline V gene data show CDR1 as WNHNN and CDR2 as SYGVQD (reference sequence). The CDR3 reads CASTEGHGWNIQYF. The CDR3 nucleotides are TGCGCCAGCACCGAGGGCCACGGATGGAACATTCAGTACTTC.

The chain links TRBV6-5 to TRBJ1-3; D gene unclear. This CDR3 is 15 amino acids long. Trimming pared 6 bases from V and 4 bases from J, leaving 16 bases between. The V gene's germline CDR1 is MNHEY and CDR2 SVGAGI. CDR3 protein: CASSSDPSGGNTIYF. In DNA, the CDR3 is TGTGCCAGCAGCTCCGACCCTTCAGGCGGAAACACCATATATTTT.